The next 20 T cell receptor beta chains were all read from a single sample in a study of T cell responses to AZD1222 COVID-19 vaccine. Here immunoSEQ multiplex PCR was the method, and the copy in TCRdb shows in-frame clones only, minus some. The sample gives 46,000 or so clones, roughly 87% of which show up once; 30% to 45% is in the top ten. The input for sequencing was peripheral blood, taken 28 days after the second AZD1222 dose. The source of these receptors is an adult who received the AZD1222 COVID-19 vaccine.

The genes are TRBV2 and TRBJ1-5; D not resolved. V dropped 8 bases and J dropped 1 base, with 18 bases sitting between them. Germline V gene lookup returns CDR1 SNHLY and CDR2 FYNNEI. This CDR3 comprises 16 residues. DNA of the CDR3: TGTGCCAGCGCCAGAGACGCGCCCGGGAGCAATCAGCCCCAGCATTTT. Its protein product is CASARDAPGSNQPQHF.

The V call is TRBV20-1, the J call TRBJ2-7; D is perhaps TRBD1 or TRBD2 (6 bases each). The CDR3 is 15 amino acids. Per the germline V gene, CDR1 is DFQATT and CDR2 is SNEGSKA (reference sequence). The V gene lost 3 bases and the J gene lost 4 bases, with 19 bases spanning the gap. The CDR3 sequence is CSASPGAGPRYEQYF. CDR3 in DNA: TGCAGTGCTAGTCCGGGGGCGGGACCCCGATACGAGCAGTACTTC.

This chain uses TRBV7-2 with TRBJ1-2; TRBD1 is a possible D gene (5 bases). This CDR3 spans 14 amino acids. Per the germline V gene, CDR1 is SGHTA and CDR2 is FQGNSA. V dropped 4 bases and J dropped 4 bases, with 13 bases sitting between them. In DNA form, the CDR3 reads TGTGCCAGCAGCTCACAGGCGCCCTCCTATGGCTACACCTTC. It specifies CASSSQAPSYGYTF.

With respect to this clone: The junction shows a germline mismatch at one end, possibly a read error. The chain employs TRBV27 and TRBJ2-7; no clear D gene. Germline V gene lookup returns CDR1 MNHEY and CDR2 SMNVEV (reference sequence). The CDR3 spans 11 residues. The DNA of the CDR3 is TGTGCCAGCAGTTTACTAGGCGAGGAGTACTTC. Protein sequence: CASSLLGEEYF.

The CDR3 DNA reads TGCGCCAGCAGCCAAGAGCCAGGGGATACGCAGTATTTT. Amino acids: CASSQEPGDTQYF. The V and J genes are TRBV4-3 and TRBJ2-3, with D perhaps TRBD1 (5 bases). V was cut by 0 bases and J by 6 bases, with 7 bases left in between. Germline V CDR1 and CDR2: LGHNA, YSLEER. CDR3 length equals 13 residues.

J is TRBJ2-1 and V is TRBV9, with D unresolved. This CDR3 region has 11 residues. CDR1 and CDR2 from the germline V gene are SGDLS and YYNGEE. V shed 0 bases and J shed 6 bases, with 1 base lying between them. CDR3 sequence: CASSVANEQFF. The CDR3 DNA reads as TGTGCCAGCAGCGTAGCCAATGAGCAGTTCTTC.

The chain uses TRBV6-5 and TRBJ1-5, with 8 bases aligning to TRBD1. Germline CDR1 and CDR2: MNHEY and SVGAGI. The CDR3 has 16 residues. J was trimmed by 0 bases and V by 0 bases; bases with no gene match: 1. The CDR3 DNA reads TGTGCCAGCAGTTACTCGGGACAGGCTAGCAATCAGCCCCAGCATTTT. Encoded protein: CASSYSGQASNQPQHF.

This clone was seen a few times. An end of the junction differs from the germline gene, which may be a read error. The chain is built from TRBV3-1 (or the pseudogene TRBV3-2) and TRBJ2-7; tentatively, D is TRBD1 or TRBD2 (6 bases each). CDR3 length: 17 amino acids. Germline-derived CDR1 and CDR2 are LGHDT and YNNKEL (reference sequence). The CDR3 spells CPSSQDQRGRGGYEQYF. The CDR3 bases are TGTCCCAGCAGCCAAGACCAACGCGGCAGGGGAGGCTACGAGCAGTACTTC.

The count of this clone is one. The V call is TRBV11-2, the J call TRBJ2-7; the D gene is possibly TRBD2 (6 bases). The CDR3 is 15 residues long. V dropped 6 bases and J dropped 2 bases, with 17 bases sitting between them. From germline, CDR1 is SGHAT and CDR2 FQNNGV. The chain's CDR3 is CASSFIAVGAYEQYF. The CDR3 region has the DNA TGTGCCAGCAGTTTCATAGCGGTTGGGGCCTACGAGCAGTACTTC.

The CDR3 bases are TGTGCCAGCAGCTTAGAGGCGCCGGGAGGTTCACCCCTCCACTTT. The encoded protein is CASSLEAPGGSPLHF. This chain joins TRBV7-2 and TRBJ1-6; D is unclear. Germline V gene lookup returns CDR1 SGHTA and CDR2 FQGNSA. The V gene lost 1 base and the J gene lost 9 bases, with 13 bases spanning the gap. The CDR3 runs to 15 residues.

V and J are TRBV6-5 and TRBJ1-1; 10 nucleotides agree with TRBD1. Losses at the gene ends were 6 bases for V and 10 bases for J; bases not matched to a gene: 8. Germline assignment: CDR1 MNHEY and CDR2 SVGAGI. This CDR3 has 13 amino acids. Here the CDR3 DNA reads TGTGCCAGCAGCTGGACAGGGGGTGTGGGAGCTTTCTTT. As protein: CASSWTGGVGAFF.

The chain has TRBV2 and TRBJ2-1; D not certain. Deletions cut 3 bases from V and 4 bases from J, with 10 bases between. This CDR3 comprises 14 residues. The germline gives CDR1 SNHLY, CDR2 FYNNEI. CDR3 nucleotide sequence: TGTGCCAGCAGTGAGGCAGGTTCTTACAATGAGCAGTTCTTC. It yields the protein CASSEAGSYNEQFF.

This clone was seen just once. The chain has TRBV7-8 and TRBJ2-3; D unclear. Trimming pared 5 bases from V and 2 bases from J, leaving 5 bases between. Germline V gene data show CDR1 as SGHVS and CDR2 as FQNEAQ. The CDR3 is 12 amino acids. The CDR3, as DNA: TGTGCCAGCAGCACGAACACAGATACGCAGTATTTT. It codes for CASSTNTDTQYF.

The genes are TRBV19 and TRBJ1-1; D is ambiguous. Germline CDR1 and CDR2: LNHDA and SQIVND (reference sequence). The V end was cut by 4 bases, the J end by 1 base, with 10 bases between. This CDR3 has 14 residues. For the CDR3, the DNA is TGTGCCAGTAGTACCTTAGTTACGAACACTGAAGCTTTCTTT. It yields the protein CASSTLVTNTEAFF.

This clone came up a few times. J is TRBJ2-2 and V is TRBV7-9, with 8 positions matching TRBD1. CDR3 length: 15 residues. V lost 4 bases and J lost 6; bases outside the gene matches: 7. Per the germline V gene, CDR1 is SEHNR and CDR2 is FQNEAQ (reference sequence). CDR3 nucleotide sequence: TGTGCCAGCAGCTCCACCTCACAGGGGGCCGGGGAGCTGTTTTTT. The encoded protein is CASSSTSQGAGELFF.

V usage is TRBV4-3 and J usage is TRBJ2-3; D is uncertain. This CDR3 is 14 amino acids long. Trimming took 0 bases from V and 2 from J, leaving 6 bases between them. Germline CDR1 LGHNA, CDR2 YSLEER. This CDR3 is CASSQDHLTDTQYF. In DNA form, the CDR3 reads TGCGCCAGCAGCCAAGATCACCTCACAGATACGCAGTATTTT.

The V and J genes are TRBV6-2 or TRBV6-3 and TRBJ2-7, with D unclear. CDR3 length: 13 amino acids. Germline lookup yields CDR1 MNHEY and CDR2 SVGEGT. V lost 4 bases to trimming and J lost 2 bases, with 9 bases between them. This CDR3 reads CASSSTLPYEQYF. The CDR3 DNA reads TGTGCCAGCAGTTCCACACTTCCCTACGAGCAGTACTTC.

The V and J genes are TRBV3-1 (or the pseudogene TRBV3-2) and TRBJ2-7; 7 nucleotides align to TRBD2. The CDR3 contains 15 residues. CDR1 and CDR2 from the germline V gene are LGHDT and YNNKEL (reference sequence). The ends lost 4 bases at V and 5 bases at J; junction bases unmatched: 11. This chain's CDR3 is CASSLPGEGSHEQYF. The CDR3 DNA is TGTGCCAGCAGCCTTCCCGGGGAGGGTAGCCACGAGCAGTACTTC.

The chain couples TRBV12-3 or TRBV12-4 to TRBJ1-1; D ambiguous. Between the trimmed V and J ends, which lost 1 base and 4 bases, there was a span of 7 bases. The CDR3 totals 13 residues. This CDR3 reads CASSLGRSTEAFF. In DNA form, the CDR3 reads TGTGCCAGCAGTTTAGGGAGGTCCACTGAAGCTTTCTTT.

Only one count was recorded for this clone. The chain couples TRBV6-5 to TRBJ1-1, with D perhaps TRBD1 (6 bases). Per germline, CDR1 MNHEY and CDR2 SVGAGI. The CDR3 sequence is 16 residues long. Trimming shortened V by 2 bases and J by 1 base, and 14 bases separated the two germline ends. CDR3 in amino acids: CASSYAGMTGNTEAFF. The CDR3 DNA is TGTGCCAGCAGTTACGCCGGGATGACAGGGAACACTGAAGCTTTCTTT.